A selection of T cell receptor beta chains follows, all from one sample in a study of T cells in Graves' hyperthyroidism and ophthalmopathy. TCRdb called the multiplex PCR reads again in MiXCR, with one record for every CDR3 protein. The sample records roughly 580,000 distinct CDR3 sequences, approximately 13% being singletons. The source material was blood. Every receptor here comes from a woman aged 25 to 45 with Graves' hyperthyroidism that later progressed to Graves' ophthalmopathy. CDR3s include the opening cysteine and the closing phenylalanine or tryptophan. Each record gives: CDR3 protein, CDR3 DNA, V gene, J gene, clone size, D gene. D genes are given only for firm matches. Not all rows give a size; the values are once, few, many and, for expanded clones, a class.

CDR3: CSAPITGWEAKLFF
DNA: TGCAGTGCCCCCATAACAGGGTGGGAAGCAAAACTGTTTTTT
V: TRBV20-1
J: TRBJ1-4
size: -
D: -

CDR3: CSARDVANEKLFF
DNA: TGCAGTGCTAGAGATGTGGCTAATGAAAAACTGTTTTTT
V: TRBV20-1
J: TRBJ1-4
size: -
D: -

CDR3: CASSYSILGYNEQFF
DNA: TGTGCCAGCAGTTACTCGATTCTTGGATACAATGAGCAGTTCTTC
V: TRBV6-2/TRBV6-3
J: TRBJ2-1
size: many
D: -

CDR3: CASSPGGQGSEKLFF
DNA: TGTGCCAGCAGCCCAGGGGGACAGGGGAGTGAAAAACTGTTTTTT
V: TRBV6-1
J: TRBJ1-4
size: many
D: TRBD1

CDR3: CATGTGVTYNEQFF
DNA: TGTGCCACCGGAACAGGGGTTACCTACAATGAGCAGTTCTTC
V: TRBV15
J: TRBJ2-1
size: many
D: TRBD1

CDR3: CASSQGGAVNTEAFF
DNA: TGCGCCAGCAGCCAAGGAGGGGCGGTGAACACTGAAGCTTTCTTT
V: TRBV4-3
J: TRBJ1-1
size: -
D: -

CDR3: CASSLVLREAFF
DNA: TGTGCCAGCAGCTTAGTGTTGCGGGAAGCTTTCTTT
V: TRBV7-9
J: TRBJ1-1
size: once
D: -

CDR3: CATSADRGRNSPLHF
DNA: TGTGCCACCAGTGCGGACAGGGGGCGGAATTCACCCCTCCACTTT
V: TRBV24-1
J: TRBJ1-6
size: -
D: TRBD1

CDR3: CSARSPGANEQFF
DNA: TGCAGTGCTAGGTCCCCGGGGGCCAATGAGCAGTTCTTC
V: TRBV20-1
J: TRBJ2-1
size: -
D: -

CDR3: CASEYQETQYF
DNA: TGTGCCAGCGAGTACCAAGAGACCCAGTACTTC
V: TRBV2
J: TRBJ2-5
size: many
D: -

CDR3: CASSLNSDSTDTQYF
DNA: TGTGCCAGCAGCTTAAACTCCGACAGCACAGATACGCAGTATTTT
V: TRBV7-3
J: TRBJ2-3
size: -
D: -

CDR3: CASSLVAGIYGYTF
DNA: TGTGCCAGCAGCTTAGTTGCCGGAATCTATGGCTACACCTTC
V: TRBV7-8
J: TRBJ1-2
size: -
D: -

CDR3: CSASGQGNNQPQHF
DNA: TGCAGTGCCTCGGGACAGGGGAACAATCAGCCCCAGCATTTT
V: TRBV20-1
J: TRBJ1-5
size: few
D: TRBD1

CDR3: CASSPPLVGVTDTQYF
DNA: TGTGCCAGCAGTCCCCCCCTGGTGGGAGTCACAGATACGCAGTATTTT
V: TRBV27
J: TRBJ2-3
size: many
D: -

CDR3: CASSSTGQGYIQYF
DNA: TGTGCCAGCAGTTCAACAGGACAGGGGTACATTCAGTACTTC
V: TRBV27
J: TRBJ2-4
size: many
D: TRBD1

CDR3: CASSLAAGSWETQYF
DNA: TGCGCCAGCAGCTTGGCCGCCGGGTCATGGGAGACCCAGTACTTC
V: TRBV5-1
J: TRBJ2-5
size: few
D: -

CDR3: CASSWGARSYIQYF
DNA: TGTGCCAGTAGCTGGGGGGCCAGAAGCTACATTCAGTACTTC
V: TRBV19
J: TRBJ2-4
size: few
D: -

CDR3: CASSRPNTDTQYF
DNA: TGTGCCAGCAGTAGGCCCAACACAGATACGCAGTATTTT
V: TRBV25-1
J: TRBJ2-3
size: many
D: -

CDR3: CASSQDRGTQYF
DNA: TGCGCCAGCAGCCAAGATAGAGGGACCCAGTACTTC
V: TRBV4-3
J: TRBJ2-5
size: many
D: -

CDR3: CASRGQGRYEQYF
DNA: TGTGCCAGCAGGGGACAGGGCCGGTACGAGCAGTACTTC
V: TRBV11-2
J: TRBJ2-7
size: once
D: TRBD1

CDR3: CASSPTGRENTEAFF
DNA: TGTGCCAGCTCACCGACCGGCCGGGAGAACACTGAAGCTTTCTTT
V: TRBV18
J: TRBJ1-1
size: many
D: -

CDR3: CASSTRQGREPQHF
DNA: TGTGCCAGTAGTACTAGACAGGGGCGGGAGCCCCAGCATTTT
V: TRBV19
J: TRBJ1-5
size: -
D: TRBD1

CDR3: CASSVPGQGATDTQYF
DNA: TGTGCCAGCAGCGTGCCGGGACAGGGGGCGACAGATACGCAGTATTTT
V: TRBV5-4
J: TRBJ2-3
size: -
D: TRBD1

CDR3: CASSLLAPRDTGELFF
DNA: TGTGCCAGCAGCTTGCTAGCGCCGAGGGACACCGGGGAGCTGTTTTTT
V: TRBV5-4
J: TRBJ2-2
size: few
D: -

CDR3: CASTFTSTQYF
DNA: TGTGCCAGCACCTTCACAAGTACGCAGTATTTT
V: TRBV12-3/TRBV12-4
J: TRBJ2-3
size: many
D: -

CDR3: CASTLSRANVLTF
DNA: TGTGCCAGCACCCTCTCTCGGGCCAACGTCCTGACTTTC
V: TRBV12-3/TRBV12-4
J: TRBJ2-6
size: once
D: -

CDR3: CASSSNAGELFF
DNA: TGCGCCAGCAGCTCGAACGCCGGGGAGCTGTTTTTT
V: TRBV5-1
J: TRBJ2-2
size: -
D: -

CDR3: CASSMLLWDSDTQYF
DNA: TGTGCCAGTAGTATGTTATTATGGGATTCAGATACGCAGTATTTT
V: TRBV19
J: TRBJ2-3
size: -
D: -

CDR3: CATNPGLDTEAFF
DNA: TGTGCCACCAACCCAGGCCTAGACACTGAAGCTTTCTTT
V: TRBV5-8
J: TRBJ1-1
size: -
D: -

CDR3: CASSYSQFSRGLNEQFF
DNA: TGTGCCAGCAGTTACTCGCAATTTAGCCGCGGCCTCAATGAGCAGTTCTTC
V: TRBV6-2/TRBV6-3
J: TRBJ2-1
size: few
D: -

CDR3: CASSGQGHSYEQYF
DNA: TGTGCCAGCAGTGGGCAGGGGCATTCCTACGAGCAGTACTTC
V: TRBV2
J: TRBJ2-7
size: many
D: -

CDR3: CASSLGGSEQYF
DNA: TGTGCCAGCAGTTTAGGAGGTAGCGAGCAGTACTTC
V: TRBV27
J: TRBJ2-7
size: many
D: -

CDR3: CAISESLGLNTEAFF
DNA: TGTGCCATCAGTGAGTCGCTAGGGCTCAACACTGAAGCTTTCTTT
V: TRBV10-3
J: TRBJ1-1
size: -
D: -

CDR3: CSASSGLVSNEQFF
DNA: TGCAGTGCTAGCTCGGGACTAGTATCCAATGAGCAGTTCTTC
V: TRBV20-1
J: TRBJ2-1
size: many
D: TRBD2

CDR3: CASSIWQGEQYF
DNA: TGTGCCAGTAGTATCTGGCAGGGCGAGCAGTACTTC
V: TRBV19
J: TRBJ2-7
size: few
D: -

CDR3: CASTLPSSGRYEQFF
DNA: TGTGCCAGCACCCTCCCCTCCAGCGGGAGATATGAGCAGTTCTTC
V: TRBV28
J: TRBJ2-1
size: many
D: TRBD2

CDR3: CASSVDSQGRGYTF
DNA: TGTGCCAGCAGCGTAGATTCACAGGGCAGGGGCTACACCTTC
V: TRBV9
J: TRBJ1-2
size: many
D: -

CDR3: CASSLLPGNTIYF
DNA: TGTGCCAGCAGCTTGCTACCTGGAAACACCATATATTTT
V: TRBV7-2
J: TRBJ1-3
size: many
D: -

CDR3: CSARDLGTGTPLNYGYTF
DNA: TGCAGTGCTAGAGATCTGGGGACAGGCACTCCACTCAACTATGGCTACACCTTC
V: TRBV20-1
J: TRBJ1-2
size: few
D: TRBD1

CDR3: CASGLVHYRGGLVVHEQYF
DNA: TGTGCTAGTGGTTTGGTACATTATCGAGGGGGACTAGTCGTCCACGAGCAGTACTTC
V: TRBV12-5
J: TRBJ2-7
size: many
D: TRBD2

CDR3: CSVEVPNGYTF
DNA: TGCAGCGTTGAAGTTCCTAATGGCTACACCTTC
V: TRBV29-1
J: TRBJ1-2
size: few
D: -

CDR3: CASSEDKWGREKNIQYF
DNA: TGTGCCAGCAGTGAAGACAAGTGGGGGAGGGAGAAAAACATTCAGTACTTC
V: TRBV28
J: TRBJ2-4
size: many
D: TRBD2

CDR3: CASSVEETQPQHF
DNA: TGTGCCAGCAGTGTTGAGGAAACGCAGCCCCAGCATTTT
V: TRBV6-1
J: TRBJ1-5
size: few
D: -

CDR3: CATRGGKGGNQPQHF
DNA: TGTGCCACCCGGGGGGGTAAGGGGGGAAATCAGCCCCAGCATTTT
V: TRBV6-1
J: TRBJ1-5
size: few
D: -

CDR3: CASSLQAPPEAFF
DNA: TGTGCCAGCAGTCTACAGGCCCCACCCGAAGCTTTCTTT
V: TRBV28
J: TRBJ1-1
size: many
D: -

CDR3: CSAREERDHAFF
DNA: TGCAGTGCTAGAGAGGAAAGGGATCACGCTTTCTTT
V: TRBV20-1
J: TRBJ1-1
size: many
D: -

CDR3: CASSRRRFQSSTDTQYF
DNA: TGTGCCAGCTCACGACGACGGTTCCAATCTAGCACAGATACGCAGTATTTT
V: TRBV18
J: TRBJ2-3
size: many
D: -

CDR3: CASVGNEQFF
DNA: TGTGCCAGTGTAGGCAATGAGCAGTTCTTC
V: TRBV28
J: TRBJ2-1
size: many
D: -

CDR3: CASSLWTAGSSYEQYF
DNA: TGTGCCAGCAGCTTGTGGACGGCAGGGTCCTCCTACGAGCAGTACTTC
V: TRBV7-9
J: TRBJ2-7
size: few
D: -

CDR3: CASSDDQGGDQPQHF
DNA: TGTGCCAGCAGTGATGACCAGGGTGGGGATCAGCCCCAGCATTTT
V: TRBV2
J: TRBJ1-5
size: many
D: -

CDR3: CASSNRGGQTEAFF
DNA: TGTGCCAGCAGCAACAGGGGGGGACAGACTGAAGCTTTCTTT
V: TRBV3-1
J: TRBJ1-1
size: many
D: TRBD1

CDR3: CASSGQAYEQYF
DNA: TGCGCCAGCAGCGGGCAGGCCTACGAGCAGTACTTC
V: TRBV5-1
J: TRBJ2-7
size: many
D: -